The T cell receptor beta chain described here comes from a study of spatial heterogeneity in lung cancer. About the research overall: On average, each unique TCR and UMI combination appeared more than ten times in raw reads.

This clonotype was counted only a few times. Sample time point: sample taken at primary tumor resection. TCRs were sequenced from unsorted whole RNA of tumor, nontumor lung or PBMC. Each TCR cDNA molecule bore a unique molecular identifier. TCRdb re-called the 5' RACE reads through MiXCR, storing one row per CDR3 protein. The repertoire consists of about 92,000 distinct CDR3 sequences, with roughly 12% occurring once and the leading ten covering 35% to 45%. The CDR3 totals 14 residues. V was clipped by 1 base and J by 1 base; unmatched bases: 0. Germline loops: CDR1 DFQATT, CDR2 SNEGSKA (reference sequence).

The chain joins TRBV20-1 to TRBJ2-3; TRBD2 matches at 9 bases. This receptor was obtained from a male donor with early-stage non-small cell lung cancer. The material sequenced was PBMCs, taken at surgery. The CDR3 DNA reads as TGCAGTGCTAGAGGACTAGCGGGCACAGATACGCAGTATTTT. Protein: CSARGLAGTDTQYF.